This TCR beta chain was sequenced for a study of control samples from healthy donors and cancer patients. Clones were read by immunoSEQ multiplex PCR, and TCRdb kept only the in-frame ones, dropping some. The table has roughly 150,000 clones, around 90% seen once. The V gene lost 2 bases and the J gene lost 3 bases, with 14 bases spanning the gap. From germline, CDR1 is SGHNT and CDR2 YENEEA. The CDR3 extends over 15 amino acids. The TCR originated in a man between 18 and 29 years old in good health. Material for sequencing was blood. V usage is TRBV11-3 and J usage is TRBJ2-7; the D is unclear. The CDR3 loop reads CASSLREGPNYEQYF. The DNA for the CDR3 is TGTGCCAGCAGCTTACGAGAAGGCCCAAACTACGAGCAGTACTTC.